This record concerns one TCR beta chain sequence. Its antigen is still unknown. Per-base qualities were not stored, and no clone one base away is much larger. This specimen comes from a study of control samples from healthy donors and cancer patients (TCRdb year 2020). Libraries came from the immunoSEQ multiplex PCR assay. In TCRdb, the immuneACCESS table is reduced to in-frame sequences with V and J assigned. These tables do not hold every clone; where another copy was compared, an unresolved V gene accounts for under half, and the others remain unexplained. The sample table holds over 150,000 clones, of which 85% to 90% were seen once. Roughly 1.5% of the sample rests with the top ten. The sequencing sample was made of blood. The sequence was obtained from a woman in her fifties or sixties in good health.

The CDR3 region has the sequence CASSLGTEITYNEQFF. The DNA sequence is given as TGTGCCAGCAGCTTAGGGACAGAAATTACCTACAATGAGCAGTTCTTC. The sequence is built from TRBV13 and TRBJ2-1; the D gene is perhaps TRBD1, on 5 matching bases. V loses 0 bases, J loses 2 bases, and the germline ends lie 11 bases apart. For CDR1 and CDR2, the germline V gene (reference sequence) lists PRHDT and FYEKMQ. From its cysteine to its phenylalanine, the CDR3 spans 16 amino acids. Only the CDR3 DNA is retained, 48 bases long and in frame from the first base.